The sequence of this T cell receptor beta chain was determined in a study of identical twins. Study observations and caveats: Zero-insertion analyses could be partly confounded by invariant MAIT and iNKT cells. Out-of-frame sharing of TCR alpha in monozygotic twins was underestimated by models.

Only a few counts were recorded for this clonotype. What it binds is not known. Template switching created a universal primer site, and the cDNA included unique molecular identifiers. Each CDR3 protein gets one entry after TCRdb re-called the 5' RACE reads with MiXCR. This table has 1,800,000 or so distinct CDR3 sequences, around a third appearing once. The sequence came from a newborn girl in good health. Sequencing was carried out using cord blood.

DNA of the CDR3: TGTGCCAGCAGTTCAGGGGGCCCAAGCTTGAACACTGAAGCTTTCTTT. Its protein is CASSSGGPSLNTEAFF. The chain recombines TRBV28 with TRBJ1-1; 8 positions match TRBD1. Per the germline V gene, CDR1 is MDHEN and CDR2 is SYDVKM. V trimming: 4 bases; J trimming: 0 bases; junction bases outside the gene matches: 7. The CDR3 spans 16 residues.